The rows below give T cell receptor beta chains drawn from one sample of a study of blood T cells in healthy people across ages. TCRdb analysed the 5' RACE reads with MiXCR anew, one entry per CDR3 protein. The sample has about 1,800,000 distinct CDR3 sequences; 28% are singletons. The specimen sequenced was blood. These receptor sequences come from a woman aged 25 to 45 in good health. The CDR3 runs from the conserved cysteine through the conserved F or W. D genes are given only for firm matches. Clone size appears in some rows only: once, few, many, or a class for an expanded clone.

J: TRBJ2-6
size: .
D: .
V: TRBV30
DNA: TGTGCCTGGACTTGGACTACTGGGGCCAACGTCCTGACTTTC
CDR3: CAWTWTTGANVLTF

J: TRBJ1-5
size: .
D: .
V: TRBV4-1
DNA: TGCGCCAGCAGCCATGGGGTTCTGAGCAATCAGCCCCAGCATTTT
CDR3: CASSHGVLSNQPQHF

J: TRBJ2-5
size: few
D: .
V: TRBV20-1
DNA: TGCGGTGCAGAGGCCCAAGAGACCCAGTACTTC
CDR3: CGAEAQETQYF

J: TRBJ2-7
size: .
D: .
V: TRBV27
DNA: TGTGCCAGCAGTTATCGGGGCCGGCCCGAGCAGTACTTC
CDR3: CASSYRGRPEQYF

J: TRBJ2-1
size: few
D: .
V: TRBV7-9
DNA: TGTGCCAGCAGCTTAGGAGACTTCACCTCTTCCTACAATGAGCAGTTCTTC
CDR3: CASSLGDFTSSYNEQFF

J: TRBJ1-1
size: few
D: .
V: TRBV7-2
DNA: TGTGCCAGCAGCTTCGACAGCCGATACACTGAAGCTTTCTTT
CDR3: CASSFDSRYTEAFF

J: TRBJ2-7
size: .
D: .
V: TRBV7-9
DNA: TGTGCCAGCAGCTTGACAGCCCCCGCGGACGAGCAGTACTTC
CDR3: CASSLTAPADEQYF

J: TRBJ2-7
size: .
D: .
V: TRBV5-4
DNA: TGTGCCAGCAGCTCGTTCGGGAGTAGCTACGAGCAGTACTTC
CDR3: CASSSFGSSYEQYF

J: TRBJ2-7
size: many
D: .
V: TRBV21-1
DNA: TGTGCCAGCAGCACCACTTTTCCGGGACTAGCGGGCGTCTCCTACGAGCAGTACTTC
CDR3: CASSTTFPGLAGVSYEQYF

J: TRBJ1-6
size: once
D: .
V: TRBV20-1
DNA: TGCAGTGCTCGATCGGTGGGAGATTCGGGGAACCCACCCCTCCACTTT
CDR3: CSARSVGDSGNPPLHF

J: TRBJ2-1
size: .
D: .
V: TRBV7-2
DNA: TGTGCCAGCAGCCACGGGGGAAGCTCCTACAATGAGCAGTTCTTC
CDR3: CASSHGGSSYNEQFF

J: TRBJ2-1
size: .
D: .
V: TRBV18
DNA: TGTGCCAGCTCACCTGCGGTAGTTGGCGATGAGCAGTTCTTC
CDR3: CASSPAVVGDEQFF

J: TRBJ2-1
size: many
D: .
V: TRBV5-5
DNA: TGTGCCAGCAGCGCGCTAGACAATGAGCAGTTCTTC
CDR3: CASSALDNEQFF